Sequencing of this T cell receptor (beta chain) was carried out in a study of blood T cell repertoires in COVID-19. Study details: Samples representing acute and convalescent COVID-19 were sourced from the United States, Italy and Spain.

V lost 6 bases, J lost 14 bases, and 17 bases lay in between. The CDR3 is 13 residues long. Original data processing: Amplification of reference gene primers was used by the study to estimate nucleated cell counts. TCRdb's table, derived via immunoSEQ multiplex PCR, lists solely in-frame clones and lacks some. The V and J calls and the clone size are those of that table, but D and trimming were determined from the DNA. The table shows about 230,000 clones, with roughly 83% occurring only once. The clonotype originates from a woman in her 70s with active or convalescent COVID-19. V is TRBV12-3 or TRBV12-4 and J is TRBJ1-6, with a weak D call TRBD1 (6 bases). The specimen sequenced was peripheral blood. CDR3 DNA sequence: TGTGCCAGCAGACCTACAGGGCCCGCCACCCTCCACTTT. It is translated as CASRPTGPATLHF.